This note documents a single T cell receptor (beta chain) sequence. Its antigen is still unknown. This sample was included in a study of Tregs in tolerant kidney transplant recipients. Whole-study findings and limits: Few patients were studied, so findings need validation in larger groups.

The method was immunoSEQ multiplex PCR; TCRdb's version includes in-frame clones alone and lacks a portion of them. The sample has 240,000 or so clones, approximately 84% seen once. The sequence was obtained from a human donor in good health. The sequencing input was CD4+ T cells from blood.

Written as DNA, the CDR3 is TGTGCCAGTAGTGCAGGGGGCTCCATGAACACTGAAGCTTTCTTT. Its translation: CASSAGGSMNTEAFF. J is TRBJ1-1 and V is TRBV19; TRBD1 matches 8 bases. CDR3 size: 15 residues. The ends lost 5 bases at V and 0 bases at J; junction bases unmatched: 5. Germline CDR1 and CDR2: LNHDA and SQIVND (reference sequence).